This T cell receptor (beta chain) was obtained from a study of blood T cells in healthy people across ages. Through a sample-barcoded 5' primer and a J-beta primer mix, a second PCR was run for 7 to 11 cycles. A 12-random-nucleotide template-switch adaptor tagged each cDNA molecule. MiXCR, run by TCRdb on the 5' RACE reads, gives a single entry per CDR3 protein. The table has 630,000 or so distinct CDR3 sequences, roughly 30% seen once. Between the trimmed V and J ends, which lost 0 bases and 4 bases, there was a span of 13 bases. The CDR3 spans 15 residues. From germline, CDR1 is SGDLS and CDR2 YYNGEE.

V gene TRBV9 combines with J gene TRBJ1-2; D possibly corresponds to TRBD1 (5 bases). The sample was blood. The source is a woman older than 75 in good health. Here the CDR3 reads CASSVASTGAYGYTF. CDR3 bases: TGTGCCAGCAGCGTAGCCTCAACCGGGGCCTATGGCTACACCTTC.